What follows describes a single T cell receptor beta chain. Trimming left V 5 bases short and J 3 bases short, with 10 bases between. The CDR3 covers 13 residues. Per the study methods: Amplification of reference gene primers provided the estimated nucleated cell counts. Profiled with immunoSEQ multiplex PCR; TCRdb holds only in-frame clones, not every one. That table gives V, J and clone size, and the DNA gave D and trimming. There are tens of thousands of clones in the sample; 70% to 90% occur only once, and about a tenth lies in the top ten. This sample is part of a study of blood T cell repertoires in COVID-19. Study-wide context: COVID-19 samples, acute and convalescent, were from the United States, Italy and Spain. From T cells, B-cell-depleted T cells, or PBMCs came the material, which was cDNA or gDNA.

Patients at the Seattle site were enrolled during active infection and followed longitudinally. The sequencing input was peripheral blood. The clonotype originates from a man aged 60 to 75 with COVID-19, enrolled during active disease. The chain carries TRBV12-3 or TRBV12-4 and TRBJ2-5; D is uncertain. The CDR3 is CASSRVREETQYF. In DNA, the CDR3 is TGTGCCAGCAGTCGCGTCCGGGAAGAGACCCAGTACTTC.